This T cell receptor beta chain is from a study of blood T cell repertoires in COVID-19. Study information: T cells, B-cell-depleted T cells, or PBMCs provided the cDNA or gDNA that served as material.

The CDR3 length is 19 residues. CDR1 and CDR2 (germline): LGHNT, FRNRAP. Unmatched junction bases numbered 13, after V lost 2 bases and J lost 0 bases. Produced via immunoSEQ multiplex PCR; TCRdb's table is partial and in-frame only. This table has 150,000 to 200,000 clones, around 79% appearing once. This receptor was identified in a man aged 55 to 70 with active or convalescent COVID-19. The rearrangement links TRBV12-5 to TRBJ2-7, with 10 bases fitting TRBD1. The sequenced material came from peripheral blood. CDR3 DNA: TGTGCTAGTGGTTTGCCCCGGGACAGGGGCGACTTCAGCTCCTACGAGCAGTACTTC. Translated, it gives CASGLPRDRGDFSSYEQYF. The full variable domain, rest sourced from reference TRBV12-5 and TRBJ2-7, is DARVTQTPRHKVTEMGQEVTMRCQPILGHNTVFWYRQTMMQGLELLAYFRNRAPLDDSGMPKDRFSAEMPDATLATLKIQPSEPRDSAVYFCASGLPRDRGDFSSYEQYFGPGTRLTVT.